Shown below are 28 T cell receptor beta chains from a single sample sequenced in a study of T cells in Graves' hyperthyroidism and ophthalmopathy. Amplification of TCR beta CDR3 regions used RNA as the template. When the TCR CDR3 underwent first-round RT-PCR, the HTBI primer set was used. TCRdb ran MiXCR on the multiplex PCR reads and lists one entry per CDR3 protein. The sample lists 450,000 to 650,000 distinct CDR3 sequences, less than 25% seen once, with about 26% in the top ten. Specimen: blood. These receptors originate from a man younger than 30 with Graves' hyperthyroidism.

In regard to this clonotype: A much larger clone is a single base away; this may be a read error. This sequence joins TRBV28 and TRBJ1-1, with TRBD1 identical over 8 bases. The CDR3 has 12 residues. From germline, CDR1 is MDHEN and CDR2 SYDVKM. The CDR3: CATGTGNTEACF. CDR3 coding DNA: TGTGCCACCGGGACAGGTAACACTGAAGCTTGCTTT.

In this sample, this clonotype turned up a few times. At one boundary the junction diverges from the germline segment, which might be a read error. This chain joins TRBV7-2 and TRBJ2-7; the D is unclear. Per germline, CDR1 SGHTA and CDR2 FQGNSA. This CDR3 has 14 amino acids. The DNA for the CDR3 is TGTGCCAGCAGCCGAGATGCGCCTTCCTGCGAGCAGTACTTC. Its translation is CASSRDAPSCEQYF.

This clonotype was observed at least ten times. J is TRBJ1-1 and V is TRBV27, with D hard to call. V lost 6 bases to trimming and J lost 4 bases, with 12 bases between them. Germline V gene lookup returns CDR1 MNHEY and CDR2 SMNVEV (reference sequence). The CDR3 runs 13 residues. The CDR3 is CASRVWGGTEAFF. The CDR3 DNA sequence: TGTGCCAGCAGGGTATGGGGTGGCACTGAAGCTTTCTTT.

This clonotype was observed at least ten times. This chain uses TRBV28 with TRBJ1-5, with 7 bases that match TRBD1. Trimming took 1 base from V and 6 from J; bases not matched to a gene: 6. The CDR3 is 15 residues long. CDR1 and CDR2 from the germline V gene are MDHEN and SYDVKM. CDR3 protein: CASSLFGAGGQPQHF. As DNA, the CDR3 is TGTGCCAGCAGTTTATTCGGGGCAGGGGGTCAGCCCCAGCATTTT.

The chain joins TRBV5-8 to TRBJ2-4; D is uncertain. The CDR3 spans 15 residues. Trimming removed 0 bases at V and 2 bases at J, with 9 bases between. Per germline, CDR1 SGHTS and CDR2 YDEGEE. CDR3 DNA sequence: TGTGCCAGCAGCTTGGAGTGGCAGACCAAAAACATTCAGTACTTC. Translating it yields CASSLEWQTKNIQYF. Combining the CDR3 with reference TRBV5-8 and TRBJ2-4 gives the whole variable domain EAGVTQSPTHLIKTRGQQATLRCSPISGHTSVYWYQQALGLGLQFLLWYDEGEERNRGNFPPRFSGRQFPNYSSELNVNALELEDSALYLCASSLEWQTKNIQYFGAGTRLSVL.

Many counts were recorded for this clonotype. The V call is TRBV20-1, the J call TRBJ1-3; D is unresolved. The length of the CDR3 is 13 residues. Germline V gene lookup returns CDR1 DFQATT and CDR2 SNEGSKA (reference sequence). The ends were cut back, 1 base at V and 4 bases at J, with 8 bases in the middle. CDR3 nucleotides: TGCAGTGCTAGAGGTGGGAGCGGAAACACCATATATTTT. Translation: CSARGGSGNTIYF.

This clonotype was seen a handful of times. It may be a read error: a sequence one base away is much more abundant. In this CDR3 the conserved last residue, phenylalanine or tryptophan, is missing, so a read error is likely. V is TRBV6-1 and J is TRBJ2-2; unclear D gene. V was pared by 3 bases and J by 6 bases, with 5 bases between. This CDR3 has 12 residues. Germline V CDR1 and CDR2: MNHNS, SASEGT. This chain's CDR3 is CASSDLSGELFS. In DNA form, the CDR3 reads TGTGCCAGCAGTGACCTGTCCGGGGAGCTGTTTTCT.

This clonotype was found many times. CDR3 amino acids: CASSTGVTGIRETQYF. Written as DNA, the CDR3 is TGTGCCAGCAGCACGGGGGTGACAGGGATTAGAGAGACCCAGTACTTC. The rearrangement joins TRBV11-2 to TRBJ2-5; the D gene is possibly TRBD1 (7 bases). Germline V CDR1 and CDR2: SGHAT, FQNNGV. The V end lost 5 bases, the J end lost 4 bases, and 20 bases lay between the germline ends. The CDR3 sequence is 16 residues long. The full variable domain, in which reference TRBV11-2 and TRBJ2-5 provide the parts outside the CDR3, is EAGVAQSPRYKIIEKRQSVAFWCNPISGHATLYWYQQILGQGPKLLIQFQNNGVVDDSQLPKDRFSAERLKGVDSTLKIQPAKLEDSAVYLCASSTGVTGIRETQYFGPGTRLLVL.

The chain couples TRBV6-2 or TRBV6-3 to TRBJ2-5; D ambiguous. From germline, CDR1 is MNHEY and CDR2 SVGEGT. The V and J ends lost 6 bases and 0 bases respectively, with 11 bases between them. The CDR3 consists of 14 residues. CDR3 region: CASRLRRNQETQYF. The CDR3 DNA follows: TGTGCCAGCAGACTTCGACGCAACCAAGAGACCCAGTACTTC.

This clonotype came up many times. The chain has TRBV11-2 and TRBJ1-2, with 8 bases that match TRBD1. The CDR3 has 15 residues. V shed 7 bases and J 7 bases; nucleotides not matched to a gene: 14. The V gene's germline CDR1 is SGHAT and CDR2 FQNNGV. The CDR3, as DNA: TGTGCCAGCACCCTTGGAGACAGGGGATCCCGTGGCTACACCTTC. Its translation: CASTLGDRGSRGYTF.

This clonotype was picked up many times. The chain carries TRBV12-3 or TRBV12-4 and TRBJ1-2, with 11 bases identical to TRBD1. V was clipped by 4 bases and J by 2 bases; unmatched bases: 0. The CDR3 loop spans 14 amino acids. The CDR3 here is CASSWTGGNYGYTF. The CDR3 bases are TGTGCCAGCAGTTGGACAGGGGGCAACTATGGCTACACCTTC.

The V call is TRBV20-1, the J call TRBJ1-2; TRBD1 aligns across 8 bases. This CDR3 region has 16 residues. Germline CDR1 is DFQATT and CDR2 is SNEGSKA (reference sequence). Germline trimming cut 0 bases from V and 0 bases from J; bases unmatched to any gene: 6. CDR3 protein: CSARDRRTGTNYGYTF. Written as DNA, the CDR3 is TGCAGTGCTAGAGATCGTCGGACAGGGACTAACTATGGCTACACCTTC.

This clonotype was picked up many times. The V call is TRBV5-1, the J call TRBJ2-5; D remains unclear. Germline assignment: CDR1 SGHRS and CDR2 YFSETQ. Trimming shortened V by 3 bases and J by 6 bases, and 15 bases separated the two germline ends. The length of the CDR3 is 14 residues. The CDR3 DNA reads as TGCGCCAGCAGCTCGGAATCCGCGAGACAGACCCAGTACTTC. Translated: CASSSESARQTQYF.

The sample holds many counts of this clonotype. This rearrangement joins TRBV5-5 to TRBJ1-2; TRBD1 might be the D (5 bases). The germline V gene encodes CDR1 SGHKS and CDR2 YYEKEE (reference sequence). The CDR3 is 15 residues long. Between the trimmed V and J ends, which lost 2 bases and 4 bases, there was a span of 15 bases. DNA of the CDR3: TGTGCCAGCAGCTTTTTTCCCGGGACGGCCTATGGCTACACCTTC. Its translation is CASSFFPGTAYGYTF.

In its sample, this clonotype was seen many times. V and J are TRBV6-2 or TRBV6-3 and TRBJ1-2; D possibly corresponds to TRBD1 (5 bases). Trimming removed 0 bases at V and 1 base at J, with 9 bases between. This CDR3 has 15 residues. CDR1 and CDR2 from the germline V gene are MNHEY and SVGEGT. In DNA, the CDR3 is TGTGCCAGCAGTTACTCATTGACAGTTAACTATGGCTACACCTTC. Translating it yields CASSYSLTVNYGYTF.

This clonotype was found many times. The gene calls are TRBV7-8 and TRBJ2-7; 7 bases are a match to TRBD2. With V trimmed by 1 base and J by 4 bases, 13 bases remained unmatched. The CDR3 loop spans 17 amino acids. The germline V gene encodes CDR1 SGHVS and CDR2 FQNEAQ. CDR3 sequence reads: CASSLGGGEPLWYEQYF. The CDR3 bases are TGTGCCAGCAGCTTAGGGGGAGGGGAGCCATTATGGTACGAGCAGTACTTC.

Ten or more counts support this clonotype. The rearrangement uses TRBV28 and TRBJ1-2, with D uncertain. Germline V gives CDR1 MDHEN, CDR2 SYDVKM. V lost 3 bases and J lost 2, with 7 bases in between. This CDR3 region has 13 residues. The chain's CDR3 is CASSFTRNYGYTF. CDR3 coding DNA: TGTGCCAGCAGTTTCACACGAAACTATGGCTACACCTTC.

In its sample, this clonotype was seen many times. V and J are TRBV7-9 and TRBJ1-1; D is possibly TRBD1 (6 bases). This CDR3 comprises 15 residues. The germline V gene encodes CDR1 SEHNR and CDR2 FQNEAQ (reference sequence). Trimming took off 5 bases at V and 5 bases at J, with 18 bases between the two ends. The CDR3 loop reads CASSTTQGWGTEAFF. The CDR3 DNA reads TGTGCCAGCAGCACGACACAGGGTTGGGGGACTGAAGCTTTCTTT.

V and J are TRBV5-6 and TRBJ1-1; no firm D call. The germline CDR1 and CDR2 sequences are SGHDT and YYEEEE. The ends were cut back, 1 base at V and 4 bases at J, with 5 bases in the middle. The CDR3 is made up of 12 amino acids. The CDR3 DNA reads TGTGCCAGCAGCTTGACACTCACTGAAGCTTTCTTT. This codes for CASSLTLTEAFF.

This clonotype was seen repeatedly, ten times or more. The gene calls are TRBV13 and TRBJ2-5; maybe TRBD1 (6 bases). CDR3 length equals 14 residues. Between the trimmed V and J ends, which lost 6 bases and 2 bases, there was a span of 13 bases. Per germline, CDR1 PRHDT and CDR2 FYEKMQ (reference sequence). This chain's CDR3 is CASSATGFQETQYF. For the CDR3, the DNA is TGTGCCAGCAGTGCCACAGGGTTTCAAGAGACCCAGTACTTC. Full variable domain (missing parts from reference TRBV13 and TRBJ2-5): AAGVIQSPRHLIKEKRETATLKCYPIPRHDTVYWYQQGPGQDPQFLISFYEKMQSDKGSIPDRFSAQQFSDYHSELNMSSLELGDSALYFCASSATGFQETQYFGPGTRLLVL.

V and J are TRBV29-1 and TRBJ1-1, with D possibly TRBD1 on 6 matching bases. Looked up from germline, CDR1 is SQVTM and CDR2 is ANQGSEA. Trimming cost V 0 bases and J 5 bases, with 16 bases left between them. This CDR3 comprises 15 residues. CDR3 protein: CSVEEGLGAWTEAFF. In DNA, the CDR3 is TGCAGCGTTGAAGAGGGTCTGGGGGCGTGGACTGAAGCTTTCTTT.

At least ten counts were recorded for this clonotype. The chain has TRBV6-1 and TRBJ2-6; no clear D gene. The CDR3 is 15 residues long. Deletions cut 6 bases from V and 4 bases from J, with 13 bases between. Germline loops: CDR1 MNHNS, CDR2 SASEGT. This CDR3 reads CASSPDGLGANVLTF. The DNA of the CDR3 is TGTGCCAGCAGCCCGGACGGGCTGGGGGCCAACGTCCTGACTTTC.

This chain links TRBV11-2 with TRBJ2-7; a weak D match, TRBD2 (5 bases). The V end was cut by 1 base, the J end by 2 bases, with 12 bases between. The CDR3 is 15 residues long. The V gene's germline CDR1 is SGHAT and CDR2 FQNNGV. CDR3 sequence reads: CASSLGTVQTYEQYF. The CDR3 nucleotides are TGTGCCAGCAGCTTAGGGACTGTACAAACCTACGAGCAGTACTTC.

This clonotype has a count of ten or more. The chain is built from TRBV12-3 or TRBV12-4 and TRBJ1-2; D call uncertain. V was trimmed by 2 bases and J by 0 bases, leaving 10 bases between them. CDR3 length equals 15 residues. Here the CDR3 DNA reads TGTGCCAGCAGTTTATCCCAGTTAGCTAACTATGGCTACACCTTC. The encoded protein is CASSLSQLANYGYTF.

The chain carries TRBV15 and TRBJ2-2; D gene uncertain. Germline V gene lookup returns CDR1 LNHNV and CDR2 YYDKDF (reference sequence). The CDR3 consists of 13 residues. Trimming removed 0 bases at V and 7 bases at J, with 6 bases between. In nucleotides, the CDR3 is TGTGCCACCAGCAGAGAGTTGGTCGGGGAGCTGTTTTTT. Protein product: CATSRELVGELFF. The full variable domain, with the rest looked up from reference TRBV15 and TRBJ2-2, is DAMVIQNPRYQVTQFGKPVTLSCSQTLNHNVMYWYQQKSSQAPKLLFHYYDKDFNNEADTPDNFQSRRPNTSFCFLDIRSPGLGDTAMYLCATSRELVGELFFGEGSRLTVL.

V gene TRBV7-9 combines with J gene TRBJ2-4; 11 bases map to TRBD1. J was trimmed by 1 base and V by 6 bases; bases with no gene match: 5. The germline CDR1 and CDR2 sequences are SEHNR and FQNEAQ (reference sequence). The CDR3 covers 16 residues. The CDR3 sequence: CASSFGQGAAKNIQYF. The CDR3 DNA reads as TGTGCCAGCAGTTTCGGACAGGGGGCGGCCAAAAACATTCAGTACTTC.

The table lists this clonotype with many counts. The chain links TRBV9 to TRBJ1-2; D is possibly TRBD1 (5 bases). CDR1 and CDR2 (germline): SGDLS, YYNGEE. This CDR3 spans 15 amino acids. The V end was cut by 0 bases, the J end by 2 bases, with 11 bases between. The CDR3 coding sequence is TGTGCCAGCAGCGTAGGGCAGGGCCTAAACTATGGCTACACCTTC. Its translation: CASSVGQGLNYGYTF.

The table lists this clonotype with many counts. The gene calls are TRBV28 and TRBJ1-2; tentatively, D is TRBD1 (6 bases). CDR1 and CDR2 (germline): MDHEN, SYDVKM. The CDR3 runs to 16 residues. V was clipped by 6 bases and J by 3 bases, with 20 bases between them. This CDR3 is CASSLGGSGGDYGYTF. DNA of the CDR3: TGTGCCAGCAGCTTGGGAGGGAGCGGGGGCGACTATGGCTACACCTTC.